This T cell receptor (beta chain) originates from a study of PD-L1 blockade in urothelial cancer. This clone appeared a single time. Germline V lookup: CDR1 MNHNS, CDR2 SASEGT. The CDR3 totals 14 residues. Trimming pared 4 bases from V and 4 bases from J, leaving 13 bases between. Assay used: immunoSEQ multiplex PCR; TCRdb lists only in-frame clones, some missing. The table records about 120,000 clones, roughly 91% of them present only once. Time point indicated: peripheral blood 6 weeks after treatment start. The clonotype comes from a man between 60 and 75 years old with urothelial cancer. This rearrangement joins TRBV6-1 to TRBJ1-2, with a tentative D call TRBD1 (6 bases). Sequenced here: PBMCs, sampled around atezolizumab (anti-PD-L1) treatment. The CDR3 loop reads CASSAGGASYGYTF. CDR3 nucleotide sequence: TGTGCCAGCAGTGCGGGGGGCGCTTCCTATGGCTACACCTTC.